One sample yielded the 6 T cell receptor beta chains listed below, sequenced in a study of OX40 agonist ivuxolimab in advanced cancers. Repertoires were generated with immunoSEQ multiplex PCR, while TCRdb's copy carries only in-frame clones and drops some. The sample carries 100,000 to 150,000 clones, 85% to 95% recorded once. The sample in question was CD4+ or CD8+ T cells sorted from blood, obtained in a trial of the OX40 agonist ivuxolimab. Source of these receptors: an adult with an advanced solid tumor such as melanoma, head and neck, liver or kidney cancer.

The chain recombines TRBV19 with TRBJ2-3, with TRBD1 matching 7 bases. Trimming took 6 bases from V and 4 from J; bases not matched to a gene: 7. CDR1 LNHDA and CDR2 SQIVND come from the germline V gene (reference sequence). This CDR3 comprises 14 residues. The CDR3 DNA reads TGTGCCAGTAGACTGACAGGGACCGCAGATACGCAGTATTTT. Translated: CASRLTGTADTQYF.

This clone was detected once. The CDR3 sequence is CASSYLGGANEQFF. In DNA form, the CDR3 reads TGTGCCAGCAGTTACTTAGGGGGGGCCAATGAGCAGTTCTTC. This chain connects TRBV6-6 to TRBJ2-1; a weak D match, TRBD2 (7 bases). Germline V CDR1 and CDR2: MNHNY, SVGAGI (reference sequence). The V end was cut by 1 base, the J end by 6 bases, with 10 bases between. This CDR3 comprises 14 residues.

The chain carries TRBV21-1 and TRBJ2-4. TRBV21-1 is assigned pseudogene status. The CDR3 is made up of 15 amino acids. The CDR3 reads CASSNAGTVKNIQYF. CDR3 nucleotide sequence: TGTGCCAGCAGCAATGCTGGGACGGTTAAAAACATTCAGTACTTC.

This chain uses TRBV7-9 with TRBJ2-7; the D gene could be TRBD1 or TRBD2 (6 bases each). Trimming pared 5 bases from V and 11 bases from J, leaving 19 bases between. This CDR3 spans 13 amino acids. The germline V gene has CDR1 SEHNR and CDR2 FQNEAQ (reference sequence). CDR3 nucleotides: TGTGCCAGCAGCCCCCCAGGGGACTCGGAGAAGTACTTC. This translates into CASSPPGDSEKYF.

The rearrangement links TRBV6-1 to TRBJ2-2, with D perhaps TRBD1 or TRBD2 (5 bases each). Trimming left V 6 bases short and J 7 bases short, with 15 bases between. The CDR3 contains 14 residues. Germline lookup yields CDR1 MNHNS and CDR2 SASEGT. The CDR3 here is CASRTGPSNGELFF. The CDR3 DNA is TGTGCCAGCAGAACGGGACCCAGCAACGGGGAGCTGTTTTTT.

This chain joins TRBV28 and TRBJ2-5; no clear D gene. Germline V gene lookup returns CDR1 MDHEN and CDR2 SYDVKM. V was clipped by 5 bases and J by 5 bases, with 15 bases between them. The CDR3 loop spans 14 amino acids. The CDR3 sequence is CASSPSLLRETQYF. CDR3 coding DNA: TGTGCCAGCAGTCCGTCGCTGCTACGGGAGACCCAGTACTTC.